The 27 T cell receptor beta chains below come from one sample, sequenced in a study of sequential checkpoint blockade in melanoma. Profiled with immunoSEQ multiplex PCR; TCRdb holds only in-frame clones, not every one. Of about 40,000 clones listed, about nine tenths were seen once; the top ten hold more than 10%. Treatment: randomized to nivolumab then ipilimumab (arm A) or the reverse (arm B). The input for sequencing was CD8+ T cells sorted from blood (inferred from file names), taken from a patient given nivolumab and ipilimumab in sequence. Receptors originate from a human donor with melanoma.

The chain is built from TRBV27 and TRBJ2-1, with D tentatively TRBD2 (5 bases). Germline CDR1 is MNHEY and CDR2 is SMNVEV (reference sequence). The length of the CDR3 is 12 residues. V was trimmed by 8 bases and J by 4 bases, leaving 9 bases between them. In nucleotides, the CDR3 is TGTGCCAGCGGAGGACTGTACAATGAGCAGTTCTTC. It specifies CASGGLYNEQFF.

The table lists this clone with a count of one. J is TRBJ2-5 and V is TRBV9, with D hard to call. The J call is uncertain, as TRBJ2-7 better fits the DNA end. The CDR3 has 13 amino acids. CDR1 is SGDLS, CDR2 YYNGEE, per germline. CDR3 residues: CASSVAPGGEQYF. CDR3 coding DNA: TGTGCCAGCAGCGTAGCTCCAGGTGGCGAGCAGTACTTC.

The gene calls are TRBV14 and TRBJ2-6, with D perhaps matching TRBD2 (6 bases). V lost 4 bases to trimming and J lost 3 bases, with 16 bases between them. The CDR3 loop spans 17 amino acids. Germline values: CDR1 SGHDN, CDR2 FVKESK. The CDR3 reads CASSLLTGGFGANVLTF. DNA of the CDR3: TGTGCCAGCAGCCTTCTAACTGGGGGGTTTGGGGCCAACGTCCTGACTTTC. The full variable domain, in which reference TRBV14 and TRBJ2-6 provide the parts outside the CDR3, is EAGVTQFPSHSVIEKGQTVTLRCDPISGHDNLYWYRRVMGKEIKFLLHFVKESKQDESGMPNNRFLAERTGGTYSTLKVQPAELEDSGVYFCASSLLTGGFGANVLTFGAGSRLTVL.

The V call is TRBV6-7, the J call TRBJ2-7, with 7 bases aligning to TRBD2. TRBV6-7 is classed as an ORF, of uncertain function. This CDR3 region has 14 residues. V gave up 7 bases and J gave up 1 base; unmatched junction bases: 7. CDR3 residues: CASIASGGSYEQYV. The DNA of the CDR3 is TGTGCCAGCATCGCTAGCGGAGGGTCCTACGAGCAGTACGTC.

This sequence joins TRBV5-4 and TRBJ2-3, with TRBD1 matching over 8 bases. Germline V gene data show CDR1 as SGHNT and CDR2 as YYREEE (reference sequence). The CDR3 is made up of 13 amino acids. The ends lost 4 bases at V and 7 bases at J; junction bases unmatched: 5. CDR3 in DNA: TGTGCCAGCAGCCCGGGGACAGGTCATACGCAGTATTTT. Its protein product is CASSPGTGHTQYF.

V and J are TRBV4-3 and TRBJ2-1, with 9 bases that match TRBD2. CDR1 LGHNA and CDR2 YSLEER come from the germline V gene. This CDR3 comprises 18 residues. V dropped 1 base and J dropped 9; count of bases not matched to a gene: 16. CDR3 loop: CASSQVFSASGMGGEQFF. In DNA form, the CDR3 reads TGCGCCAGCAGCCAAGTTTTCTCGGCTAGCGGGATGGGCGGTGAGCAGTTCTTC.

V and J are TRBV28 and TRBJ1-2; D is possibly TRBD1 (5 bases). Germline V gene sequence: CDR1 MDHEN, CDR2 SYDVKM. The CDR3 runs 18 residues. Trimming removed 4 bases from V and 1 base from J, with 22 bases in between. In nucleotides, the CDR3 is TGTGCCAGCAGTTACATCACATCGGGACTGGGAATTAACTATGGCTACACCTTC. Protein sequence: CASSYITSGLGINYGYTF.

The rearrangement uses TRBV9 and TRBJ2-5; D is unclear. Near its end, the DNA agrees better with TRBJ2-7, so the J call may be wrong. Germline V gene data show CDR1 as SGDLS and CDR2 as YYNGEE. This CDR3 contains 15 residues. The CDR3 DNA is TGTGCCAGCAGCGTAGCGGCGGCTAGCTCCTACGAGCAGTACTTC. It is translated as CASSVAAASSYEQYF.

This clone was observed a handful of times. The chain employs TRBV14 and TRBJ1-3; possible D gene TRBD1, 5 bases. CDR3 length equals 13 residues. Germline CDR1 and CDR2: SGHDN and FVKESK. Trimming took off 4 bases at V and 8 bases at J, with 12 bases between the two ends. The DNA for the CDR3 is TGTGCCAGCAGCCCCCAGGGCGAGGACACCATATATTTT. Translation gives CASSPQGEDTIYF.

The J gene is TRBJ2-7, the V gene TRBV5-1, with D uncertain. The V end was cut by 2 bases, the J end by 2 bases, with 8 bases between. Germline lookup yields CDR1 SGHRS and CDR2 YFSETQ. This CDR3 has 13 residues. CDR3 DNA sequence: TGCGCCAGCAGCTTAAATACAGCCTACGAGCAGTACTTC. Protein sequence: CASSLNTAYEQYF.

The V and J genes are TRBV15 and TRBJ2-7; 8 bases fit TRBD1. The CDR3 extends over 13 amino acids. V lost 4 bases to trimming and J lost 6 bases; unmatched junction nucleotides: 5. CDR1 and CDR2 (germline): LNHNV, YYDKDF (reference sequence). The CDR3 loop is CATSTRTGLEQYF. The CDR3 region has the DNA TGTGCCACCAGCACCCGGACAGGGCTCGAGCAGTACTTC.

This sequence joins TRBV27 and TRBJ2-7; possible D gene TRBD2, 6 bases. The CDR3 loop spans 13 amino acids. Trimming took off 3 bases at V and 5 bases at J, with 11 bases between the two ends. From germline, CDR1 is MNHEY and CDR2 SMNVEV (reference sequence). The CDR3 DNA follows: TGTGCCAGCAGTTTGGGGAGGATGAACGAGCAGTACTTC. It specifies CASSLGRMNEQYF.

The CDR3 sequence is CASSPGRIAEQYF. CDR3 coding DNA: TGTGCCAGCAGCCCTGGAAGGATAGCCGAGCAGTACTTC. This chain links TRBV7-2 with TRBJ2-7; D is unresolved. The germline gives CDR1 SGHTA, CDR2 FQGNSA. This CDR3 spans 13 amino acids. Trimming left V 5 bases short and J 6 bases short, with 14 bases between.

Worth noting for this clone: Germline and junction disagree at one end, which may indicate a read error. The chain recombines TRBV15 with TRBJ1-1, with D maybe TRBD1 (6 bases). Germline CDR1 reads LNHNV; CDR2 reads YYDKDF (reference sequence). This CDR3 comprises 14 residues. The CDR3 nucleotides read TGTGCCACCAGCAGTAGGGCAGGGGAAACCCAGCTCACCTTT. Amino acids: CATSSRAGETQLTF.

This rearrangement joins TRBV28 to TRBJ2-7; 11 bases fit TRBD2. Germline-derived CDR1 and CDR2 are MDHEN and SYDVKM. The V and J ends lost 3 bases and 7 bases, in that order; junction bases with no gene match: 8. The CDR3 loop spans 15 amino acids. In nucleotides, the CDR3 is TGTGCCAGCAGTTTTGCACTAGCGGGAGCCGGGGAGCAGTACTTC. Translating gives CASSFALAGAGEQYF.

This chain connects TRBV5-1 to TRBJ2-7; 7 bases are a match to TRBD1. The CDR3 is made up of 14 amino acids. The J segment lost 1 base and the V segment lost 5 bases, leaving 6 bases of the junction unmatched. CDR1 and CDR2 (germline): SGHRS, YFSETQ. The CDR3 DNA is TGCGCCAGCAGACGGTGGGGACAGTCCTACGAGCAGTACTTC. This encodes CASRRWGQSYEQYF.

This chain joins TRBV13 and TRBJ1-5, with a tentative D call TRBD1 (5 bases). Looked up from germline, CDR1 is PRHDT and CDR2 is FYEKMQ (reference sequence). Trimming stripped 6 bases from V and 1 base from J, with 13 bases between. CDR3 length equals 15 residues. CDR3 bases: TGTGCCAGCAGTGATGGGGGGGAGAGCAATCAGCCCCAGCATTTT. It codes for CASSDGGESNQPQHF.

In its sample, this clone was seen once. The rearrangement uses TRBV4-1 and TRBJ2-1, with D tentatively TRBD2 (5 bases). From germline, CDR1 is MGHRA and CDR2 YSYEKL. The V end was cut by 0 bases, the J end by 7 bases, with 10 bases between. This CDR3 is built from 14 residues. For the CDR3, the DNA is TGCGCCAGCAGCCAAGATGGTGGAGGTAATGAGCAGTTCTTC. Translated, it gives CASSQDGGGNEQFF.

This chain uses TRBV11-2 with TRBJ2-7, with 11 bases matching TRBD2. The CDR3 covers 16 residues. The germline gives CDR1 SGHAT, CDR2 FQNNGV. The J segment lost 4 bases and the V segment lost 1 base, leaving 6 bases of the junction unmatched. The CDR3 sequence: CASSLGFASGGYEQYF. CDR3 sequence (DNA): TGTGCCAGCAGCTTAGGGTTTGCTAGCGGGGGGTACGAGCAGTACTTC. The complete variable domain, with remaining parts taken from reference TRBV11-2 and TRBJ2-7, reads EAGVAQSPRYKIIEKRQSVAFWCNPISGHATLYWYQQILGQGPKLLIQFQNNGVVDDSQLPKDRFSAERLKGVDSTLKIQPAKLEDSAVYLCASSLGFASGGYEQYFGPGTRLTVT.

This rearrangement joins TRBV7-2 to TRBJ2-7, with D tentatively TRBD1 (5 bases). The CDR3 consists of 14 residues. Germline V gene data show CDR1 as SGHTA and CDR2 as FQGNSA. Trimming pared 1 base from V and 2 bases from J, leaving 9 bases between. The CDR3 is CASSLVDITYEQYV. In DNA form, the CDR3 reads TGTGCCAGCAGCTTAGTGGACATTACCTACGAGCAGTACGTC.

The genes are TRBV7-3 and TRBJ2-1; D perhaps matches TRBD1 (5 bases). The CDR3 is 15 amino acids. Looked up from germline, CDR1 is SGHTA and CDR2 is FQGTGA. V lost 1 base and J lost 8, with 15 bases in between. CDR3 in amino acids: CASSLNQGSRDEQFF. CDR3 sequence (DNA): TGTGCCAGCAGCTTAAATCAGGGCAGTCGGGATGAGCAGTTCTTC.

The rearrangement uses TRBV27 and TRBJ1-4; D remains ambiguous. This CDR3 region has 13 residues. V shed 3 bases and J shed 3 bases, with 5 bases lying between them. The germline gives CDR1 MNHEY, CDR2 SMNVEV (reference sequence). DNA for the CDR3: TGTGCCAGCAGTTTTCAGTCTAATGAAAAACTGTTTTTT. It codes for CASSFQSNEKLFF.

This chain connects TRBV5-1 to TRBJ2-1; 8 bases are a match to TRBD2. Germline values: CDR1 SGHRS, CDR2 YFSETQ. After removal of 0 bases from V and 3 bases from J, the junction contained 2 bases not matched to a gene. This CDR3 comprises 15 residues. The CDR3 DNA reads as TGCGCCAGCAGCTTGGAGGGGACTAGCTACAATGAGCAGTTCTTC. It encodes CASSLEGTSYNEQFF.

The V call is TRBV10-3, the J call TRBJ1-2; 8 positions match TRBD1. The V gene end was trimmed by 3 bases and the J gene end by 2 bases; junction bases not matched to a gene: 2. The CDR3 sequence is 14 residues long. CDR1 ENHRY and CDR2 SYGVKD come from the germline V gene. For the CDR3, the DNA is TGTGCCATCAGTGATACAGGGGGGAACTATGGCTACACCTTC. It specifies CAISDTGGNYGYTF.

The V and J genes are TRBV7-6 and TRBJ2-1; possibly TRBD2 for D (7 bases). Germline CDR1 SGHVS, CDR2 FNYEAQ. The CDR3 covers 15 residues. V dropped 3 bases and J dropped 1 base, with 10 bases sitting between them. CDR3 DNA: TGTGCCAGCAGCTTGCGGGGGCCATCCTACAATGAGCAGTTCTTC. The encoded protein is CASSLRGPSYNEQFF.

The chain carries TRBV6-6 and TRBJ2-3; weak D call: TRBD2 (6 bases). This CDR3 comprises 14 residues. Germline V gives CDR1 MNHNY, CDR2 SVGAGI (reference sequence). The V end lost 1 base, the J end lost 3 bases, and 8 bases lay between the germline ends. The CDR3 region is CASSYLGGTDTQYF. The CDR3 DNA reads TGTGCCAGCAGTTACTTGGGGGGAACAGATACGCAGTATTTT.

The gene calls are TRBV2 and TRBJ2-5; TRBD2 matches 10 bases. CDR3 length equals 16 residues. Per the germline V gene, CDR1 is SNHLY and CDR2 is FYNNEI. V lost 8 bases and J lost 3; bases outside the gene matches: 12. CDR3 loop: CASGLSGRTLEETQYF. The DNA for the CDR3 is TGTGCCAGCGGCCTTAGCGGGAGGACCCTCGAAGAGACCCAGTACTTC.